What follows are 5 T cell receptor beta chains derived from one specimen sequenced in a study of Ad26.COV2.S vaccination and SARS-CoV-2 variants. Treatment meaning: some 19 received Ad26.COV2.S at low or high dose, single or two shots; about 5 received placebo; per-sample allocation not given. Material that was analyzed had been drawn on day 63 after the first vaccine or placebo injection. The repertoire was sequenced with immunoSEQ multiplex PCR; TCRdb's copy has only in-frame clones and lacks some. Of approximately 350,000 clones in the sample, roughly 84% were seen once. The source was peripheral blood, collected in a trial of Ad26.COV2.S vaccine versus placebo. The receptor set was obtained from a person between 18 and 59 years old who received the Ad26.COV2.S COVID-19 vaccine or a placebo.

This clone was recorded only once. The rearrangement joins TRBV30 to TRBJ1-2; no clear D. The CDR3 contains 14 residues. Germline V lookup: CDR1 GTSNPN, CDR2 SVGIG (reference sequence). V lost 0 bases to trimming and J lost 3 bases, with 11 bases between them. CDR3 nucleotide sequence: TGTGCCTGGAGTGTTACTGGTCTACACTATGGCTACACCTTC. Its translation: CAWSVTGLHYGYTF.

The V gene is TRBV5-1, the J gene TRBJ2-3, with 8 bases identical to TRBD1. The trim removed 4 bases at V and 5 bases at J, leaving 9 bases unmatched. The germline V gene encodes CDR1 SGHRS and CDR2 YFSETQ. The CDR3 runs 15 residues. CDR3 bases: TGCGCCAGCAGCGCCCGCGTACAGGGGGGAGATACGCAGTATTTT. Protein sequence: CASSARVQGGDTQYF.

This sequence joins TRBV29-1 and TRBJ2-2; 11 bases line up with TRBD1. This CDR3 is built from 15 residues. Germline CDR1 and CDR2: SQVTM and ANQGSEA. Trimming at V came to 5 bases and at J to 4 bases, leaving 6 bases not matched to a gene. DNA for the CDR3: TGCAGCGTTCCCACCGGGACAGGGGGCACCGGGGAGCTGTTTTTT. It yields the protein CSVPTGTGGTGELFF.

The chain has TRBV3-1 (or the pseudogene TRBV3-2) and TRBJ2-3; 10 nucleotides line up with TRBD2. V shed 8 bases, J shed 5 bases, and the junction held 7 bases outside the gene matches. Per the germline V gene, CDR1 is LGHDT and CDR2 is YNNKEL (reference sequence). This CDR3 has 14 residues. The CDR3 protein is CASAPSGGGDTQYF. As DNA, the CDR3 is TGTGCCAGCGCACCTAGCGGGGGTGGAGATACGCAGTATTTT.

The chain couples TRBV6-4 to TRBJ2-3; TRBD1 aligns across 10 bases. With 6 bases clipped from V and 6 bases from J, the junction kept 6 bases outside the gene matches. The CDR3 extends over 14 amino acids. Germline lookup yields CDR1 MRHNA and CDR2 SNTAGT. Written as DNA, the CDR3 is TGTGCCAGCAGCCGGACAGGGGGACAGGATACGCAGTATTTT. It is translated as CASSRTGGQDTQYF.